These 6 T cell receptor beta chains originate from one sample sequenced in a study of T cells in Graves' hyperthyroidism and ophthalmopathy. Researchers took RNA transcripts and amplified the TCR beta CDR3 regions from them. RT-PCR in the first round (using the HTBI primer set) targeted the TCR CDR3. MiXCR, applied by TCRdb to the multiplex PCR reads, yields one record per CDR3 protein. Found here are around 610,000 distinct CDR3 sequences, roughly 14% of them singletons; the top ten hold approximately 4.2%. The sample taken for sequencing was blood. Source of these receptors: a woman between 40 and 50 years old with Graves' ophthalmopathy.

This clonotype was observed many times. The chain couples TRBV20-1 to TRBJ2-7, with a possible D match to TRBD2 (5 bases). The ends were cut back, 4 bases at V and 2 bases at J, with 12 bases in the middle. This CDR3 has 13 amino acids. Germline-derived CDR1 and CDR2 are DFQATT and SNEGSKA (reference sequence). CDR3 sequence reads: CSATSFGTYEQYF. In DNA form, the CDR3 reads TGCAGTGCTACTAGTTTCGGGACCTACGAGCAGTACTTC.

This clonotype was picked up many times. The chain links TRBV11-2 to TRBJ2-7, with TRBD2 identical over 9 bases. The trim removed 6 bases at V and 5 bases at J, leaving 11 bases unmatched. CDR1 SGHAT and CDR2 FQNNGV come from the germline V gene. The CDR3 sequence is 15 residues long. CDR3 coding DNA: TGTGCCAGCAGTTCCCCCCGGCGGGAGGGCGACGAGCAGTACTTC. It translates to CASSSPRREGDEQYF.

This clonotype came up many times. The rearrangement joins TRBV2 to TRBJ2-2; D is possibly TRBD1 (6 bases). Trimming removed 3 bases from V and 1 base from J, with 9 bases in between. Germline CDR1 is SNHLY and CDR2 is FYNNEI. This CDR3 region has 15 residues. CDR3 coding DNA: TGTGCCAGCAGTGATGGGACACTGAACACCGGGGAGCTGTTTTTT. It yields the protein CASSDGTLNTGELFF. Full variable domain (remainder filled in from reference TRBV2 and TRBJ2-2): EPEVTQTPSHQVTQMGQEVILRCVPISNHLYFYWYRQILGQKVEFLVSFYNNEISEKSEIFDDQFSVERPDGSNFTLKIRSTKLEDSAMYFCASSDGTLNTGELFFGEGSRLTVL.

J is TRBJ2-2 and V is TRBV20-1; possible D gene TRBD2, 5 bases. V shed 6 bases and J shed 5 bases, with 19 bases lying between them. CDR1 and CDR2 from the germline V gene are DFQATT and SNEGSKA (reference sequence). There are 15 residues in the CDR3. The CDR3 region has the DNA TGCAGTGCCTCAAGGCGGGCTAGAGGTACCGGGGAGCTGTTTTTT. It is translated as CSASRRARGTGELFF.

Note on this clonotype: A read error may explain this, as a much larger clone is one base away. Because the CDR3 is missing its conserved closing phenylalanine or tryptophan, this is likely a read error. The chain has TRBV12-3 or TRBV12-4 and TRBJ2-6; 7 bases match TRBD1. Trimming removed 3 bases from V and 2 bases from J; junction bases left unmatched: 4. The CDR3 has 16 residues. CDR3 coding DNA: TGTGCCAGCAGTTTGGACAGGATACCTGGGGCCAACGTCCTGACTTCC. It translates to CASSLDRIPGANVLTS.

The rearrangement links TRBV12-3 or TRBV12-4 to TRBJ1-1; no clear D gene. The length of the CDR3 is 14 residues. With 6 bases removed from V and 7 bases from J, the gap between germline ends came to 18 bases. This CDR3 is CASRPRGSTIEAFF. CDR3 in DNA: TGTGCCAGCAGGCCTCGAGGCAGTACCATTGAAGCTTTCTTT.